The rows below give T cell receptor beta chains drawn from one sample of a study of blood T cell repertoires in COVID-19. This table comes from immunoSEQ multiplex PCR, and its TCRdb copy is limited to in-frame clones, with some not included. The sample contains roughly 130,000 clones, around 83% of which appear only once. The specimen was peripheral blood. These receptors were collected from a woman aged 45-65 years with acute or convalescent COVID-19. Both conserved end residues are part of each CDR3. A D gene is named only where the DNA matches it firmly. Clone size appears in some rows only: once, few, many, or a class for an expanded clone.

NA TRBJ2-3 NA TRBV2 TGTGCCAGCAAGGACAGAACTAGCACAGATACGCAGTATTTT CASKDRTSTDTQYF
TRBD1 TRBJ1-4 NA TRBV11-2 TGTGCCAGCAGCTTCGGGACAGGGCATGAAAAACTGTTTTTT CASSFGTGHEKLFF
TRBD2 TRBJ2-5 NA TRBV3-1/TRBV3-2 TGTGCCAGCAGCCAAAAATCCGTCGGCCTAGCGGGGCAAGAGACCCAGTACTTC CASSQKSVGLAGQETQYF
TRBD2 TRBJ2-7 NA TRBV10-1 TGCGCCAGCAGTAGAAGCGGGGGGCATACCTACGAGCAGTACTTC CASSRSGGHTYEQYF
NA TRBJ1-2 NA TRBV6-6 TGTGCCAGCAGCCCGGCGGCCCTAAAAACCACTTATGGCTACACCTTC CASSPAALKTTYGYTF
TRBD1 TRBJ2-4 NA TRBV2 TGTGCCAGCAGAACAGGGGGAAAAAACATTCAGTACTTC CASRTGGKNIQYF
NA TRBJ1-3 NA TRBV12-3/TRBV12-4 TGTGCCAGCACCAGGGACTCTGGAAACACCATATATTTT CASTRDSGNTIYF
TRBD1 TRBJ1-5 NA TRBV6-5 TGTGCCAGCAGTCTATCACAGGGGGCGTTTCAGCCCCAGCATTTT CASSLSQGAFQPQHF
TRBD1 TRBJ1-6 NA TRBV3-1/TRBV3-2 TGTGCCAGCAGGACAGGGGGCTTGTATTCACCCCTCCACTTT CASRTGGLYSPLHF
NA TRBJ1-5 NA TRBV6-5 TGTGCCAGCAGCTCCGGGACATCGGGGCAGCCCCAGCATTTT CASSSGTSGQPQHF
NA TRBJ1-4 NA TRBV5-4 TGTGCCAGCAGCTTGGCGGCTAATGAAAAACTGTTTTTT CASSLAANEKLFF
NA TRBJ1-5 NA TRBV2 TGTGCCAGCTCCGGAGGGATTTATAGCAATCAGCCCCAGCATTTT CASSGGIYSNQPQHF
TRBD1 TRBJ1-5 few TRBV19 TGTGCCAGTAGTAGGGGACAGCGATATAGCAATCAGCCCCAGCATTTT CASSRGQRYSNQPQHF
NA TRBJ2-2 NA TRBV9 TGTGCCAGCAGCGTAGTGGGACAAAACACCGGGGAGCTGTTTTTT CASSVVGQNTGELFF
NA TRBJ2-3 NA TRBV11-1 TGTGCCAGCAGCAACTTTTTCGCAGGAGATACGCAGTATTTT CASSNFFAGDTQYF
TRBD2 TRBJ2-1 NA TRBV27 TGTGCCAGCAGTTTCACTAGCGGGGGCTACAATGAGCAGTTCTTC CASSFTSGGYNEQFF
TRBD1 TRBJ1-5 once TRBV4-1 TGCGCCAGCAGCTCCCGGGACAGGGGTTTCGGTCAGCCCCAGCATTTT CASSSRDRGFGQPQHF
NA TRBJ1-3 NA TRBV2 TGTGCCAGCAGTCTCACAGGGTTCTCTGGAAACACCATATATTTT CASSLTGFSGNTIYF
NA TRBJ1-1 NA TRBV4-2 TGTGCCAGCAGCCAAGATACAGCTGCCGCTGAAGCTTTCTTT CASSQDTAAAEAFF
TRBD1 TRBJ2-6 once TRBV24-1 TGTGCCACCAGTGACCCACACCAGGGGGCAGGGGCCAACGTCCTGACTTTC CATSDPHQGAGANVLTF
TRBD1 TRBJ2-5 few TRBV5-1 TGCGCCAGCAGCCCGGGACAGGAAGAGACCCAGTACTTC CASSPGQEETQYF
NA TRBJ1-2 NA TRBV6-2/TRBV6-3 TGTGCCAGCAGTTTACAGGACCAATATGGCTACACCTTC CASSLQDQYGYTF
NA TRBJ2-7 NA TRBV5-1 TGCGCCAGCAGCCAGGGGGTCGGGGGTGCCTACGAGCAGTACTTC CASSQGVGGAYEQYF
NA TRBJ2-3 NA TRBV4-2 TGTGCCAGCAGCCAAGAAAGAATGCTCGGGGGACAGAGCACAGATACGCAGTATTTT CASSQERMLGGQSTDTQYF
TRBD1 TRBJ1-5 NA TRBV7-8 TGTGCCAGCAGCCGCCTCGGACAGGGTAGCAATCAGCCCCAGCATTTT CASSRLGQGSNQPQHF
NA TRBJ1-1 NA TRBV3-1/TRBV3-2 TGTGCCAGCAGCCAAGAAGGAAAGGTTGAGGGCATGAACACTGAAGCTTTCTTT CASSQEGKVEGMNTEAFF
NA TRBJ2-4 NA TRBV3-1/TRBV3-2 TGTGCCAGCAGCCAGGGACACAATGCGTACTTC CASSQGHNAYF
NA TRBJ1-2 once TRBV6-5 TGTGCCAGCGGAATATGGACAGCACCGAACTATGGCTACACCTTC CASGIWTAPNYGYTF
TRBD2 TRBJ2-1 NA TRBV27 TGTGCCAGCAGTTTCGGGAGGGATCAGTTCTTC CASSFGRDQFF
NA TRBJ1-1 NA TRBV18 TGTGCCAGCTCACCTAAGGGAGGAGACACTGAAGCTTTCTTT CASSPKGGDTEAFF
NA TRBJ1-2 NA TRBV18 TGTGCCAGCTCACCAATAGACAGGAGGAGGGGCTACACCTTC CASSPIDRRRGYTF
NA TRBJ1-2 NA TRBV5-1 TGCGCCAGCAGTGCGGGTCTAAACTATGGCTACACCTTC CASSAGLNYGYTF
TRBD1 TRBJ2-7 NA TRBV7-2 TGTGCCAGCAGCTTTAAGGGACAGGGAATTTACGAGCAGTACTTC CASSFKGQGIYEQYF
NA TRBJ1-1 once TRBV6-5 TGTGCCAGCAGCTTTAAATTAGAAGCTTTCTTT CASSFKLEAFF